The 10 T cell receptor beta chains reported below all come from one sample, sequenced in a study of blood T cells in healthy people across ages. Using a J-beta primer mix together with a sample-barcoded 5' primer, a second PCR was run for roughly 7 to 11 cycles. TCRdb reprocessed the 5' RACE reads with MiXCR, giving one entry per CDR3 protein. Found here are some 1.6 million distinct CDR3 sequences, roughly 30% of them singletons; the top ten hold 11%. What was sequenced was blood. Every receptor here comes from a woman under 40 in good health.

At least ten counts were recorded for this clonotype. V and J are TRBV5-1 and TRBJ2-1; 7 nucleotides line up with TRBD2. V gave up 4 bases and J gave up 0 bases; unmatched junction bases: 7. This CDR3 comprises 16 residues. The germline V gene has CDR1 SGHRS and CDR2 YFSETQ. The CDR3 is CASSPLADSSYNEQFF. CDR3 bases: TGCGCCAGCAGCCCCCTAGCGGATAGCTCCTACAATGAGCAGTTCTTC.

As for this clonotype: Sequence at one end of the junction differs from germline and may be a read error. The V gene is TRBV6-2 or TRBV6-3, the J gene TRBJ2-7; no clear D gene. CDR3 size: 14 residues. Germline loops: CDR1 MNHEY, CDR2 SVGEGT. The CDR3, as DNA: TGTGTCAGCAGTTACAACCGTCCTCGGTACGAGCAGTACTTC. It encodes CVSSYNRPRYEQYF.

The genes are TRBV20-1 and TRBJ2-1; no clear D gene. This CDR3 region has 13 residues. Trimming pared 3 bases from V and 6 bases from J, leaving 12 bases between. Germline lookup yields CDR1 DFQATT and CDR2 SNEGSKA (reference sequence). CDR3 residues: CSARPDPANEQFF. CDR3 in DNA: TGCAGTGCTAGGCCGGACCCGGCCAATGAGCAGTTCTTC.

This clonotype was observed a handful of times. This chain uses TRBV12-3 or TRBV12-4 with TRBJ2-3; D gene uncertain. The CDR3 runs 12 residues. The germline V and J ends were trimmed by 2 bases and 6 bases, with 6 bases remaining between them. The CDR3 here is CASSLNIDTQYF. The CDR3 coding sequence is TGTGCCAGCAGTTTAAATATTGATACGCAGTATTTT.

This clonotype has only a few counts. This sequence joins TRBV4-2 and TRBJ2-7; 13 nucleotides line up with TRBD2. CDR3 size: 18 residues. With 1 base clipped from V and 4 bases from J, the junction kept 10 bases outside the gene matches. Germline V lookup: CDR1 LGHNA, CDR2 YNFKEQ. The CDR3 region is CASSQALAGGPSEYEQYF. The CDR3 DNA reads as TGTGCCAGCAGCCAAGCACTAGCGGGAGGGCCTAGTGAGTACGAGCAGTACTTC.

The chain has TRBV5-1 and TRBJ2-3, with D perhaps matching TRBD2 (5 bases). Germline lookup yields CDR1 SGHRS and CDR2 YFSETQ. The V gene lost 5 bases and the J gene lost 1 base, with 11 bases spanning the gap. The CDR3 has 14 residues. The CDR3 sequence: CASSTERGTDTQYF. CDR3 nucleotides: TGCGCCAGCAGTACTGAGAGGGGCACAGATACGCAGTATTTT.

This rearrangement joins TRBV7-9 to TRBJ2-1, with D possibly TRBD2 on 6 matching bases. Germline V gene lookup returns CDR1 SEHNR and CDR2 FQNEAQ (reference sequence). The CDR3 is made up of 13 amino acids. The V and J ends lost 7 bases and 6 bases respectively, with 13 bases between them. The CDR3 protein is CASTMDYANEQFF. In DNA form, the CDR3 reads TGTGCCAGCACCATGGACTATGCCAATGAGCAGTTCTTC.

This clonotype was picked up a small number of times. This chain uses TRBV4-1 with TRBJ2-3; the match to TRBD2 covers 7 bases. The CDR3 runs to 15 residues. From germline, CDR1 is MGHRA and CDR2 YSYEKL. V gave up 4 bases and J gave up 3 bases; unmatched junction bases: 7. The CDR3 DNA is TGCGCCAGCAGCCCCGGGACTACTGAGACAGATACGCAGTATTTT. As protein: CASSPGTTETDTQYF.

Comment on this clonotype: Compared with germline, one end of the junction differs, possibly owing to a read error. This chain joins TRBV4-1 and TRBJ2-2; perhaps TRBD2 as D (5 bases). The CDR3 runs to 12 residues. The germline V gene has CDR1 MGHRA and CDR2 YSYEKL. The CDR3 region is CASSQTTGEPFF. The CDR3 DNA follows: TGCGCCAGCAGCCAAACGACCGGGGAGCCGTTTTTT.

The gene calls are TRBV20-1 and TRBJ2-1; D is unclear. Between the trimmed V and J ends, which lost 0 bases and 3 bases, there was a span of 9 bases. The CDR3 loop spans 14 amino acids. Per germline, CDR1 DFQATT and CDR2 SNEGSKA (reference sequence). The CDR3 here is CSARDEPFYNEQFF. In nucleotides, the CDR3 is TGCAGTGCTAGAGATGAGCCCTTCTACAATGAGCAGTTCTTC.